This entry lists 13 T cell receptor beta chains sequenced from one sample in a study of blood T cell repertoires in COVID-19. Here immunoSEQ multiplex PCR was the method, and the copy in TCRdb shows in-frame clones only, minus some. Of about 310,000 clones listed, around 87% are singletons. Specimen: peripheral blood. Receptors were obtained from a woman between 50 and 59 years old who had recovered from COVID-19.

The genes are TRBV6-1 and TRBJ2-3, with 12 bases that match TRBD2. This CDR3 region has 17 residues. J was trimmed by 0 bases and V by 3 bases; bases with no gene match: 4. Germline assignment: CDR1 MNHNS and CDR2 SASEGT. CDR3 region: CASSETSGGFSTDTQYF. DNA of the CDR3: TGTGCCAGCAGTGAGACTAGCGGGGGTTTTAGCACAGATACGCAGTATTTT.

This clone was observed once. The gene calls are TRBV5-1 and TRBJ1-1; 9 nucleotides align to TRBD1. Germline trimming cut 2 bases from V and 1 base from J; bases unmatched to any gene: 3. Germline loops: CDR1 SGHRS, CDR2 YFSETQ. This CDR3 has 15 amino acids. CDR3 loop: CASSFVTGGNTEAFF. The CDR3 nucleotides are TGCGCCAGCAGCTTCGTGACAGGGGGGAACACTGAAGCTTTCTTT.

This chain joins TRBV5-6 and TRBJ2-5, with D unclear. Germline V gene data show CDR1 as SGHDT and CDR2 as YYEEEE. V dropped 4 bases and J dropped 4 bases, with 14 bases sitting between them. This CDR3 spans 14 amino acids. Here the CDR3 DNA reads TGTGCCAGCAGCCATTGGGCCCTTCGAGAGACCCAGTACTTC. Translated: CASSHWALRETQYF.

The gene calls are TRBV3-1 (or the pseudogene TRBV3-2) and TRBJ2-2; a possible D gene is TRBD1 (5 bases). The ends were cut back, 4 bases at V and 6 bases at J, with 6 bases in the middle. The CDR3 consists of 12 residues. In germline, CDR1 is LGHDT, CDR2 YNNKEL (reference sequence). CDR3 residues: CASSPTAGELFF. CDR3 DNA: TGTGCCAGCAGCCCGACAGCCGGGGAGCTGTTTTTT.

The rearrangement uses TRBV7-2 and TRBJ1-2, with 7 bases identical to TRBD1. The CDR3 loop spans 15 amino acids. Germline values: CDR1 SGHTA, CDR2 FQGNSA. Trimming took 4 bases from V and 8 from J; bases not matched to a gene: 13. CDR3 sequence reads: CASSYNHRNRGGYTF. The CDR3 nucleotides are TGTGCCAGCAGCTACAATCACAGAAACAGGGGCGGCTACACCTTC.

This clone was detected ten times or more. This chain uses TRBV30 with TRBJ2-3, with D hard to call. Germline lookup yields CDR1 GTSNPN and CDR2 SVGIG (reference sequence). Trimming left V 5 bases short and J 1 base short, with 13 bases between. The CDR3 has 14 residues. The CDR3 reads CAWQQLQGTDTQYF. The CDR3 DNA reads as TGTGCCTGGCAACAACTACAAGGCACAGATACGCAGTATTTT.

The chain is built from TRBV5-1 and TRBJ2-5, with no clear D. In germline, CDR1 is SGHRS, CDR2 YFSETQ. The CDR3 is made up of 14 amino acids. Deletions cut 4 bases from V and 2 bases from J, with 12 bases between. The CDR3 region has the DNA TGCGCCAGCAGCATGGACGGCAGGCAAGAGACCCAGTACTTC. Translated, it gives CASSMDGRQETQYF. The whole variable domain, remainder taken from reference TRBV5-1 and TRBJ2-5, is KAGVTQTPRYLIKTRGQQVTLSCSPISGHRSVSWYQQTPGQGLQFLFEYFSETQRNKGNFPGRFSGRQFSNSRSEMNVSTLELGDSALYLCASSMDGRQETQYFGPGTRLLVL.

This chain uses TRBV9 with TRBJ1-2; the D is unclear. This CDR3 is built from 14 residues. Germline CDR1 reads SGDLS; CDR2 reads YYNGEE. V dropped 0 bases and J dropped 5 bases, with 11 bases sitting between them. This CDR3 is CASSVGSQIYGYTF. As DNA, the CDR3 is TGTGCCAGCAGCGTAGGTTCCCAGATTTATGGCTACACCTTC. Based on the CDR3 plus reference TRBV9 and TRBJ1-2, the full variable domain is DSGVTQTPKHLITATGQRVTLRCSPRSGDLSVYWYQQSLDQGLQFLIQYYNGEERAKGNILERFSAQQFPDLHSELNLSSLELGDSALYFCASSVGSQIYGYTFGSGTRLTVV.

The chain carries TRBV2 and TRBJ1-2; possible D gene TRBD1, 6 bases. CDR3 length: 14 residues. Germline CDR1 SNHLY, CDR2 FYNNEI. Trimming stripped 7 bases from V and 4 bases from J, with 16 bases between. The CDR3 DNA follows: TGTGCCAGCACAAAGGACAGACTTGGCTATGGCTACACCTTC. Translated: CASTKDRLGYGYTF.

In this sample, this clone turned up a few times. This chain uses TRBV6-2 or TRBV6-3 with TRBJ1-5; TRBD1 agrees at 9 bases. From germline, CDR1 is MNHEY and CDR2 SVGEGT. The CDR3 sequence is 14 residues long. V lost 2 bases to trimming and J lost 6 bases; unmatched junction nucleotides: 2. The CDR3 is CASSYGTGSQPQHF. The CDR3 nucleotides are TGTGCCAGCAGTTACGGGACAGGGAGTCAGCCCCAGCATTTT.

This chain connects TRBV7-9 to TRBJ2-2; 7 bases line up with TRBD1. V shed 3 bases, J shed 3 bases, and the junction held 4 bases outside the gene matches. The CDR3 contains 15 residues. Looked up from germline, CDR1 is SEHNR and CDR2 is FQNEAQ (reference sequence). CDR3 bases: TGTGCCAGCAGCTTTACAGGGGTTGACACCGGGGAGCTGTTTTTT. Its protein product is CASSFTGVDTGELFF.

The sample holds a few counts of this clone. The chain has TRBV4-1 and TRBJ1-1; D gene uncertain. Germline CDR1 and CDR2: MGHRA and YSYEKL. This CDR3 has 13 residues. The germline V and J ends were trimmed by 0 bases and 5 bases, with 7 bases remaining between them. CDR3 in DNA: TGCGCCAGCAGCCAAGAACAGAGAACTGAAGCTTTCTTT. It translates to CASSQEQRTEAFF.

The chain has TRBV14 and TRBJ1-4; D ambiguous. Per germline, CDR1 SGHDN and CDR2 FVKESK. V was clipped by 3 bases and J by 1 base, with 6 bases between them. This CDR3 spans 14 amino acids. CDR3 coding DNA: TGTGCCAGCAGCCAGACACGAACTAATGAAAAACTGTTTTTT. It translates to CASSQTRTNEKLFF.